This is a list of T cell receptor beta chains from one sample in a study of cytomegalovirus exposure and HLA in healthy donors. Profiled with immunoSEQ multiplex PCR; TCRdb holds only in-frame clones, not every one. The sample includes 130,000 or so clones, nearly 90% seen only once; the top ten take 3% to 3.5%. The sample consisted of PBMCs. The receptor set was obtained from a man in his thirties or forties in good health and CMV-seronegative. Both conserved end residues are part of each CDR3. Each record gives: V gene, J gene, clone size, D gene, CDR3 DNA, CDR3 protein. The D gene is left open where the match is weak. For some rows the clone size is stated as once, few or many, or as a class when expanded; others skip it.

TRBV6-1,TRBJ1-2,-,-,TGTGCCAGCAGGGCTCTCGGGGTTGGCTACACCTTC,CASRALGVGYTF
TRBV29-1,TRBJ2-1,-,TRBD2,TGCAGCGCCCTACGGAGACTAGCGGGGGGCAATGAGCAGTTCTTC,CSALRRLAGGNEQFF
TRBV28,TRBJ1-5,-,-,TGTGCCAGCAGTTTGTATCGGGGGGCGCAGCCCCAGCATTTT,CASSLYRGAQPQHF
TRBV6-1,TRBJ2-7,once,TRBD1,TGTGCCAGCAGTGAAGGGACAGGGGGGTACGAGCAGTACTTC,CASSEGTGGYEQYF
TRBV7-3,TRBJ2-5,-,-,TGTGCCAGCAGCTTAACCGGAGGGTTGGAAGAGACCCAGTACTTC,CASSLTGGLEETQYF
TRBV7-9,TRBJ2-3,-,-,TGTGCCAGCAGCTTAGCCATTGATACGCAGTATTTT,CASSLAIDTQYF
TRBV19,TRBJ1-1,-,TRBD1,TGTGCCAGTAGTTTTCAGGGGGCCGGCACTGAAGCTTTCTTT,CASSFQGAGTEAFF
TRBV4-2,TRBJ2-5,-,TRBD2,TGTGCCAGCAGCCAAGGGGTTCGAGCGGGGGTCCAAGAGACCCAGTACTTC,CASSQGVRAGVQETQYF
TRBV5-1,TRBJ1-6,-,TRBD1,TGCGCCAGCAGCACCGGACAGGTTGATTCACCCCTCCACTTT,CASSTGQVDSPLHF
TRBV7-9,TRBJ1-1,medium-sized,-,TGTGCCAGCAGCTTACCTCAGATTGGACAATTGAACACTGAAGCTTTCTTT,CASSLPQIGQLNTEAFF
TRBV6-5,TRBJ1-2,-,-,TGTGCCAGCAGTTACTCGACAGTCTATGGCTACACCTTC,CASSYSTVYGYTF
TRBV19,TRBJ2-7,once,TRBD1,TGTGCCAGTAGTATCGGACAGGGATTCGAGGAGCAGTACTTC,CASSIGQGFEEQYF
TRBV5-4,TRBJ1-6,few,-,TGTGCCAGCAGCTTGGATTTCGGTTCACCCCTCCACTTT,CASSLDFGSPLHF
TRBV6-1,TRBJ2-5,-,TRBD1,TGTGCCAGCAGCGGACAGGGTCATGAGGAGACCCAGTACTTC,CASSGQGHEETQYF
TRBV6-5,TRBJ1-5,-,-,TGTGCCAGCAGGGTGGACAGTTTGTCTCAGCCCCAGCATTTT,CASRVDSLSQPQHF
TRBV6-1,TRBJ1-5,-,TRBD1,TGTGCCAGCAGACCCGGGACAGGGAAATTTCAGCCCCAGCATTTT,CASRPGTGKFQPQHF
TRBV5-1,TRBJ2-3,-,TRBD1,TGCGCCAGCAGCTGGGGGGACAGGGGTTACACAGATACGCAGTATTTT,CASSWGDRGYTDTQYF
TRBV5-4,TRBJ2-2,-,-,TGTGCCAGCAGCTTGGACTTTTACACCGGGGAGCTGTTTTTT,CASSLDFYTGELFF
TRBV7-9,TRBJ1-3,-,-,TGTGCCAGCTGCGAAGGGGGCTCTGGAAACACCATATATTTT,CASCEGGSGNTIYF
TRBV7-8,TRBJ2-7,-,-,TGTGCCAGCAGCTTCTCTACCAAAGTCGAGCAGTACTTC,CASSFSTKVEQYF
TRBV6-5,TRBJ1-5,-,-,TGTGCCAGCAGTTACTCGAGGGGGCAGCCCCAGCATTTT,CASSYSRGQPQHF
TRBV5-6,TRBJ1-2,-,TRBD1,TGTGCCAGCAGCGCCCGGGACAGGGGAAACTATGGCTACACCTTC,CASSARDRGNYGYTF
TRBV4-1,TRBJ1-2,-,TRBD1,TGCGCCAGCAGCCAAGGGTCAGGGGGGACCTATGGCTACACCTTC,CASSQGSGGTYGYTF
TRBV6-1,TRBJ1-2,-,-,TGTGCCAGCAGATATTGGCAGTATGGCTACACCTTC,CASRYWQYGYTF
TRBV13,TRBJ1-2,-,-,TGTGCCAGCAGCTCGGGAGACTATGGCTACACCTTC,CASSSGDYGYTF
TRBV14,TRBJ2-1,-,TRBD1,TGTGCCAGCAACCATTTAGGGACAGGGAAGGGCAATGAGCAGTTCTTC,CASNHLGTGKGNEQFF